The rows below give T cell receptor beta chains drawn from one sample of a study of control samples from healthy donors and cancer patients. The data were produced by immunoSEQ multiplex PCR, yet TCRdb's version contains in-frame clones alone and is incomplete. The table lists 150,000 to 200,000 clones, about 91% of them singletons. Sequencing was performed on blood. Every receptor here comes from a woman between 40 and 50 years old in good health. Each CDR3 is given with its conserved first and last residue. A D gene is named only where the DNA matches it firmly. Clone size is shown for a subset of rows, as once, few, many or a class of expanded clone.

D	size	V	J	DNA	CDR3
.	.	TRBV5-1	TRBJ1-1	TGCGCCAGCAGCTTGGTGCAGAAAGCTGAAGCTTTCTTT	CASSLVQKAEAFF
.	.	TRBV7-9	TRBJ2-1	TGTGCCAGCAGGGCCGGCGCTGAGCAGTTCTTC	CASRAGAEQFF
.	.	TRBV6-5	TRBJ1-2	TGTGCCAGCGGGTCCAGTGACTATGGCTACACCTTC	CASGSSDYGYTF
.	once	TRBV15	TRBJ2-2	TGTGCCACCCGGGTGTGGGGGACCGGGGAGCTGTTTTTT	CATRVWGTGELFF
TRBD1	.	TRBV18	TRBJ1-1	TGTGCCAGCTCACCACTTGGGACAGAAAGACCTGTGACTGAAGCTTTCTTT	CASSPLGTERPVTEAFF
.	.	TRBV19	TRBJ1-4	TGTGCCACCGCCGAACGGCCTAATGAAAAACTGTTTTTT	CATAERPNEKLFF
.	.	TRBV15	TRBJ2-5	TGTGCCACCAGCACCTTACCCTTAGGACTACAAGAGACCCAGTACTTC	CATSTLPLGLQETQYF
.	.	TRBV2	TRBJ1-6	TGTGCCAGCAGTGAGTGGCAGGGGAAAAATTCACCCCTCCACTTT	CASSEWQGKNSPLHF
.	.	TRBV4-1	TRBJ2-7	TGCGCCAGCAGCCAAGCAATGGACAGCTACGAGCAGTACTTC	CASSQAMDSYEQYF
.	.	TRBV3-1/TRBV3-2	TRBJ1-5	TGTGCCAGCAGCCCAGGGAGCAATCAGCCCCAGCATTTT	CASSPGSNQPQHF
.	.	TRBV28	TRBJ1-1	TGTGCCAGCAGTTTGGCCAGCACCGAAGCTTTCTTT	CASSLASTEAFF
.	.	TRBV4-1	TRBJ1-2	TGCGCCAGCAGCCATCCCCGGACGGACGGTGGCTACACCTTC	CASSHPRTDGGYTF
.	.	TRBV19	TRBJ1-2	TGTGCCAGTAGTGAACCGGGACGTCGCGGGGCAGACTATGGCTACACCTTC	CASSEPGRRGADYGYTF
TRBD1	.	TRBV29-1	TRBJ1-1	TGCAGCGGGACAGGGTTAGGCACTGAAGCTTTCTTT	CSGTGLGTEAFF
TRBD1	.	TRBV4-1	TRBJ1-6	TGCGCCAGCAATCCCCGGGGACAGCAAAATTCACCCCTCCACTTT	CASNPRGQQNSPLHF
.	.	TRBV6-5	TRBJ1-1	TGTGCCAGCAGTTACTCCTATAGCCACACTGAAGCTTTCTTT	CASSYSYSHTEAFF
.	.	TRBV5-6	TRBJ2-5	TGTGCCAGCAGCTCCAGGGGCCGCTTTCAAGAGACCCAGTACTTC	CASSSRGRFQETQYF
.	.	TRBV5-1	TRBJ1-2	TGCGCCAGCAGCCCACCGGGACCGGCCTATGGCTACACCTTC	CASSPPGPAYGYTF
.	.	TRBV6-2/TRBV6-3	TRBJ2-3	TGTGCCAGCAGTTACCCATTGTCAGATACGCAGTATTTT	CASSYPLSDTQYF
.	.	TRBV12-3/TRBV12-4	TRBJ2-1	TGTGCCAGCAGTTTTAATGTAAATGAGCAGTTCTTC	CASSFNVNEQFF
TRBD2	.	TRBV9	TRBJ2-2	TGTGCCAGCAGCCAGGGACTAGACACCGGGGAGCTGTTTTTT	CASSQGLDTGELFF
.	.	TRBV4-1	TRBJ1-2	TGCGCCAGCAGCCCAGGACAGACAACTAACTATGGCTACACCTTC	CASSPGQTTNYGYTF
.	.	TRBV7-9	TRBJ2-1	TGTGCCAGCAGCTTAAAAGGGGCTTTAGCGCAGTTCTTC	CASSLKGALAQFF
.	.	TRBV7-3	TRBJ2-1	TGTGCCAGCAGCTTAACCAGGGATGGTTTTAATGAGCAGTTCTTC	CASSLTRDGFNEQFF
.	once	TRBV6-5	TRBJ1-2	TGTGCCAGCAGTCCTACAGGGATGCATGGCTACACCTTC	CASSPTGMHGYTF
.	.	TRBV24-1	TRBJ2-1	TGTGCCACCAGTGACGAAGGGAAGCAGTTCTTC	CATSDEGKQFF
.	few	TRBV5-4	TRBJ1-2	TGTGCCAGCAGCGATGGCACGGGGGACTATGGCTACACCTTC	CASSDGTGDYGYTF
.	.	TRBV6-6	TRBJ1-2	TGTGCCAGCAGCCGTCCCGGGACCCCGGAAGGCTACACCTTC	CASSRPGTPEGYTF
TRBD1	.	TRBV4-2	TRBJ2-5	TGTGCCAGCAGCCAAGATCATAACAGGGGAAGTGGGGAGACCCAGTACTTC	CASSQDHNRGSGETQYF